The 16 T cell receptor beta chains listed next were all sequenced from one sample in a study of blood T cell repertoires in COVID-19. Sequencing used immunoSEQ multiplex PCR; TCRdb keeps in-frame clones, though not all of them. The data show just under 65,000 clones, roughly 85% seen once. The sequencing input was peripheral blood. These receptors were collected from a human donor in a cohort sampled during active COVID-19.

CDR3 residues: CAWNPRGGVRTNEKLFF. The CDR3 nucleotides read TGTGCCTGGAACCCCCGGGGGGGTGTGCGGACTAATGAAAAACTGTTTTTT. J is TRBJ1-4 and V is TRBV30; TRBD1 is a possible D gene (5 bases). The CDR3 runs to 17 residues. Germline CDR1 is GTSNPN and CDR2 is SVGIG (reference sequence). Trimming left V 4 bases short and J 2 bases short, with 20 bases between.

This clone was observed a few times. One end of the junction does not line up with germline, which may come from a read error. V is TRBV7-9 and J is TRBJ2-1; the match to TRBD2 covers 7 bases. The germline gives CDR1 SEHNR, CDR2 FQNEAQ (reference sequence). This CDR3 contains 15 residues. CDR3 in amino acids: CASSLAPGGGNEQFF. CDR3 nucleotides: TGTGCCAGCAGCCTAGCACCGGGGGGAGGTAATGAGCAGTTCTTC.

The V call is TRBV5-1, the J call TRBJ2-1; 7 bases agree with TRBD1. The CDR3 length is 13 residues. Germline-derived CDR1 and CDR2 are SGHRS and YFSETQ. Losses at the gene ends were 7 bases for V and 9 bases for J; bases not matched to a gene: 10. This CDR3 is CASGAGGESEQFF. CDR3 nucleotide sequence: TGCGCCAGCGGGGCAGGGGGTGAGAGTGAGCAGTTCTTC.

This sequence joins TRBV7-3 and TRBJ2-1; 10 bases line up with TRBD2. The V and J ends lost 2 bases and 4 bases, in that order; junction bases with no gene match: 11. This CDR3 region has 18 residues. Germline V CDR1 and CDR2: SGHTA, FQGTGA. The CDR3 here is CASSLGLLAGGEYNEQFF. CDR3 bases: TGTGCCAGCAGCTTAGGATTGTTAGCGGGGGGCGAATACAATGAGCAGTTCTTC.

The rearrangement joins TRBV5-1 to TRBJ2-5; D is uncertain. Trimming removed 4 bases from V and 2 bases from J, with 12 bases in between. In germline, CDR1 is SGHRS, CDR2 YFSETQ. The CDR3 sequence is 14 residues long. The CDR3 DNA reads as TGCGCCAGCAGCCAACCAGACAAGCAAGAGACCCAGTACTTC. Translated: CASSQPDKQETQYF.

The CDR3 DNA reads TGTGCCAGCAGCGCGCCCAGGGGGGCCAGTAACTATGGCTACACCTTC. The encoded protein is CASSAPRGASNYGYTF. The chain couples TRBV11-2 to TRBJ1-2; 7 bases fit TRBD1. Germline V gene data show CDR1 as SGHAT and CDR2 as FQNNGV. V gave up 5 bases and J gave up 1 base; unmatched junction bases: 10. This CDR3 has 16 amino acids.

This chain links TRBV11-2 with TRBJ1-4; D not certain. CDR3 length: 12 residues. V was shortened by 4 bases and J by 8 bases, with 8 bases between the two germline ends. Germline lookup yields CDR1 SGHAT and CDR2 FQNNGV. In DNA form, the CDR3 reads TGTGCCAGCAGCTCAGACGTGGAAAAACTGTTTTTT. As protein: CASSSDVEKLFF.

This clone was seen a few times. The chain couples TRBV3-1 (or the pseudogene TRBV3-2) to TRBJ2-5; TRBD2 matches 8 bases. V shed 1 base, J shed 5 bases, and the junction held 6 bases outside the gene matches. This CDR3 is built from 15 residues. The germline gives CDR1 LGHDT, CDR2 YNNKEL (reference sequence). As DNA, the CDR3 is TGTGCCAGCAGCCAAGTCGGGGGGGCGTGGGAGACCCAGTACTTC. This encodes CASSQVGGAWETQYF.

V usage is TRBV13 and J usage is TRBJ2-7, with 10 bases fitting TRBD1. The CDR3 covers 16 residues. Germline V lookup: CDR1 PRHDT, CDR2 FYEKMQ (reference sequence). V lost 1 base and J lost 6; bases outside the gene matches: 9. In DNA form, the CDR3 reads TGTGCCAGCAGCTTAGTCGTGGGACAGGGGAACTCCGAGCAGTACTTC. Amino acids: CASSLVVGQGNSEQYF. Supplemented by reference TRBV13 and TRBJ2-7, the full variable domain reads AAGVIQSPRHLIKEKRETATLKCYPIPRHDTVYWYQQGPGQDPQFLISFYEKMQSDKGSIPDRFSAQQFSDYHSELNMSSLELGDSALYFCASSLVVGQGNSEQYFGPGTRLTVT.

The rearrangement joins TRBV28 to TRBJ1-2; TRBD1 agrees at 7 bases. Trimming took 6 bases from V and 3 from J; bases not matched to a gene: 10. This CDR3 is 15 amino acids long. Germline V gives CDR1 MDHEN, CDR2 SYDVKM. The CDR3 DNA sequence: TGTGCCAGCAGGAGATCGGACAGGCCCGACTATGGCTACACCTTC. Its protein product is CASRRSDRPDYGYTF.

This chain links TRBV4-1 with TRBJ1-5, with 7 bases lining up with TRBD1. CDR1 is MGHRA and CDR2 is YSYEKL in the germline V gene. The CDR3 has 15 amino acids. With 0 bases clipped from V and 6 bases from J, the junction kept 5 bases outside the gene matches. The CDR3 nucleotides read TGCGCCAGCAGCCAAGATAGGCAGGGGGTTCAGCCCCAGCATTTT. Translation: CASSQDRQGVQPQHF.

CDR3 region: CAWKAGGFWAGELFF. The CDR3 region has the DNA TGTGCCTGGAAAGCGGGCGGGTTTTGGGCCGGGGAGCTGTTTTTT. The rearrangement uses TRBV30 and TRBJ2-2, with D maybe TRBD2 (6 bases). V lost 4 bases and J lost 6, with 18 bases in between. CDR1 GTSNPN and CDR2 SVGIG come from the germline V gene (reference sequence). There are 15 residues in the CDR3.

V usage is TRBV15 and J usage is TRBJ2-1, with 7 bases aligning to TRBD2. Trimming removed 0 bases from V and 9 bases from J; junction bases left unmatched: 2. Germline CDR1 reads LNHNV; CDR2 reads YYDKDF (reference sequence). CDR3 length: 13 residues. The CDR3 DNA reads TGTGCCACCAGCAGAGATGGGGGGGGTGAGCAGTTCTTC. This gives the protein CATSRDGGGEQFF.

The chain recombines TRBV28 with TRBJ2-6; D uncertain. V was clipped by 2 bases and J by 0 bases, with 5 bases between them. There are 15 residues in the CDR3. Germline V gene sequence: CDR1 MDHEN, CDR2 SYDVKM. CDR3: CASSLAHSGANVLTF. The DNA for the CDR3 is TGTGCCAGCAGTTTAGCGCACTCTGGGGCCAACGTCCTGACTTTC.

The chain links TRBV12-3 or TRBV12-4 to TRBJ2-1; the match to TRBD1 covers 7 bases. With V trimmed by 7 bases and J by 10 bases, 10 bases remained unmatched. CDR3 size: 13 residues. CDR3 region: CASNPTGTKEQFF. The CDR3 DNA follows: TGTGCCAGCAACCCGACAGGGACCAAGGAGCAGTTCTTC.

The rearrangement joins TRBV19 to TRBJ1-5, with D possibly matching TRBD1 (5 bases). Germline CDR1 LNHDA, CDR2 SQIVND (reference sequence). CDR3 length: 14 amino acids. V lost 5 bases, J lost 3 bases, and 11 bases lay in between. This CDR3 is CASSDDRYNQPQHF. CDR3 bases: TGTGCCAGTAGTGATGACAGATACAATCAGCCCCAGCATTTT.